These T cell receptor beta chains were read from a single sample in a study of T cell responses to AZD1222 COVID-19 vaccine. Clones were read by immunoSEQ multiplex PCR, and TCRdb kept only the in-frame ones, dropping some. Seen here are 100,000 to 150,000 clones, 80% to 90% observed once, and the top ten hold under 7%. The sequenced sample was peripheral blood, obtained on day 0 of AZD1222 vaccination. The receptor set was obtained from an adult in good health. Each CDR3 is given without its conserved first and last residue.

CDR3,V,J
ASSLKGLIDTQY,TRBV7-2,TRBJ2-3
ASSTGTGANVLT,TRBV5-8,TRBJ2-6
ASSDRVGNQPQH,TRBV2,TRBJ1-5
AWSASPGHRGNTIY,TRBV30,TRBJ1-3
ASSFGQGSPNEKLF,TRBV7-6,TRBJ1-4
ASRESDSPLH,TRBV19,TRBJ1-6
ASSLVAGGLNPYTQY,TRBV11-2,TRBJ2-3
ASRTTESYEQY,TRBV19,TRBJ2-7
ASTSPKLKGYTEAF,TRBV19,TRBJ1-1
ASRWGLNTEAF,TRBV12-3/TRBV12-4,TRBJ1-1
ASSLSPFLGNIQY,TRBV28,TRBJ2-4
ATSILAGGDEQF,TRBV15,TRBJ2-1
ASSPGQERYEWQY,TRBV18,TRBJ2-7
ASSLSGYEQY,TRBV7-9,TRBJ2-7
ASSVMGAGEGQY,TRBV9,TRBJ2-7
ASSYGPRGPEAF,TRBV6-5,TRBJ1-1
ASSLSILGGYT,TRBV27,TRBJ1-2
ASSVGHGSDNEQF,TRBV9,TRBJ2-1
AWSVRVFGSEQF,TRBV30,TRBJ2-1
ASSQDRGSRTGELF,TRBV4-2,TRBJ2-2
ASSPGAANYGYT,TRBV5-1,TRBJ1-2
ASSLQGSQPQH,TRBV19,TRBJ1-5
AWSVQGHMNTEAF,TRBV30,TRBJ1-1
ASSTTPISGPWRNTIY,TRBV9,TRBJ1-3
ASSFGLAGGTRTGELF,TRBV5-5,TRBJ2-2
ASSQERARPGGISNEQF,TRBV4-2,TRBJ2-1
ASSGQALRQPQH,TRBV2,TRBJ1-5
ASSDRDRGYEQY,TRBV5-4,TRBJ2-7
ASSIRRGEYEQY,TRBV19,TRBJ2-7
SAVARNEQF,TRBV20-1,TRBJ2-1
ASSLLNSPLH,TRBV27,TRBJ1-6
ASSLGFVSEAF,TRBV7-9,TRBJ1-1
ASSQSGGPGETQY,TRBV3-1/TRBV3-2,TRBJ2-5
ASRTGLAGGDTQY,TRBV2,TRBJ2-3
ASSEFVAGTGNEQF,TRBV6-1,TRBJ2-1
ASSLGTSGLYEQY,TRBV5-1,TRBJ2-7
SVSLDFSSYEQY,TRBV29-1,TRBJ2-7
ASSFDPEDTQY,TRBV5-4,TRBJ2-3
SVDPLATRETQY,TRBV29-1,TRBJ2-5
ASSYPARGTEAF,TRBV6-2/TRBV6-3,TRBJ1-1
ASNVYDRVDTEAF,TRBV7-9,TRBJ1-1
ASSQDRGGLAGELF,TRBV4-2,TRBJ2-2
ASSGTSGRQETQY,TRBV9,TRBJ2-5
ASSQREEGEQF,TRBV7-9,TRBJ2-1
ASSRWTSAHTGELF,TRBV5-6,TRBJ2-2
ASSFSNQPQH,TRBV19,TRBJ1-5
ASSYGSGNQPQH,TRBV6-2/TRBV6-3,TRBJ1-5
ASSGISGNTIY,TRBV25-1,TRBJ1-3
ASSSRNRDYNEQF,TRBV7-8,TRBJ2-1
ASSEWGPYEQY,TRBV6-1,TRBJ2-7
ASSSSGGRSYNEQF,TRBV11-3,TRBJ2-1
ASLMFDSPLH,TRBV2,TRBJ1-6
ASGLARGNDYEQY,TRBV12-5,TRBJ2-7